These T cell receptor beta chains were read from a single sample in a study of blood T cell repertoires in COVID-19. Assay: immunoSEQ multiplex PCR; the TCRdb copy retains only in-frame clones and omits some. The sample records tens of thousands of clones, more than 70% being singletons. The sequenced material came from peripheral blood. The receptors were sampled from a man aged 50 to 60 with COVID-19, enrolled during active disease. The CDR3 runs from the conserved cysteine through the conserved F or W. Each record gives: V gene, J gene, D gene, clone size, CDR3 protein, CDR3 DNA. A D gene is named only where the DNA matches it firmly. Clone sizes are given selectively: once, few, many, or a class where the clone is expanded.

>TRBV29-1|TRBJ2-7|TRBD1|-
CSVAGQVNSYEQYF
TGCAGCGTTGCGGGACAGGTGAACTCCTACGAGCAGTACTTC
>TRBV7-8|TRBJ2-7|-|-
CASSLSFSSYEQYF
TGTGCCAGCAGCTTGTCCTTCAGCTCCTACGAGCAGTACTTC
>TRBV5-1|TRBJ2-1|TRBD2|-
CASSLDSSGGAYNEQFF
TGCGCCAGCAGCTTGGATAGTAGCGGGGGGGCCTACAATGAGCAGTTCTTC
>TRBV3-1/TRBV3-2|TRBJ2-7|-|-
CASSPRGGLEQYF
TGTGCCAGCAGCCCCCGGGGAGGACTGGAGCAGTACTTC
>TRBV10-3|TRBJ1-6|-|-
CAISELGQGNSPLHF
TGTGCCATCAGTGAACTGGGACAAGGTAATTCACCCCTCCACTTT
>TRBV24-1|TRBJ1-2|-|-
CATSEGSFYGYTF
TGTGCCACCAGTGAGGGCAGTTTCTATGGCTACACCTTC
>TRBV5-5|TRBJ1-6|TRBD1|-
CASSVDRARSNSPLHF
TGTGCCAGCAGCGTGGACAGGGCCCGTAGTAATTCACCCCTCCACTTT
>TRBV10-3|TRBJ2-3|TRBD2|once
CAAQEAGSDTQYF
TGTGCCGCACAAGAAGCGGGGTCAGATACGCAGTATTTT
>TRBV2|TRBJ1-2|-|-
CASSGVAASYGYTF
TGTGCCAGCAGTGGCGTGGCGGCCTCCTATGGCTACACCTTC
>TRBV9|TRBJ2-5|-|-
CASSVGLLQETQYF
TGTGCCAGCAGCGTAGGACTACTTCAAGAGACCCAGTACTTC
>TRBV6-5|TRBJ1-2|-|-
CATGGQNYGYTF
TGTGCCACTGGAGGACAGAACTATGGCTACACCTTC
>TRBV5-6|TRBJ2-7|TRBD1|-
CASSRDRGSYEQYF
TGTGCCAGCAGCCGGGACAGGGGGTCCTACGAGCAGTACTTC
>TRBV6-5|TRBJ1-1|-|-
CASSYLSNTEAFF
TGTGCCAGCAGCTACTTGTCTAACACTGAAGCTTTCTTT
>TRBV9|TRBJ1-2|TRBD1|-
CASSVDRGYGYTF
TGTGCCAGCAGCGTAGACAGGGGCTATGGCTACACCTTC
>TRBV6-1|TRBJ2-5|TRBD1|-
CASSEADRGEFKETQYF
TGTGCCAGCAGTGAAGCGGACAGGGGTGAATTTAAAGAGACCCAGTACTTC
>TRBV5-4|TRBJ1-1|TRBD1|once
CASSLVTGLSAEAFF
TGTGCCAGCAGCTTGGTGACAGGGTTAAGCGCTGAAGCTTTCTTT
>TRBV9|TRBJ2-1|-|-
CASSVERVSYNEQFF
TGTGCCAGCAGCGTAGAGCGGGTGTCCTACAATGAGCAGTTCTTC
>TRBV5-1|TRBJ2-5|TRBD1|-
CASSLGTGPQETQYF
TGCGCCAGCAGCTTGGGGACAGGGCCCCAAGAGACCCAGTACTTC
>TRBV18|TRBJ2-1|-|-
CASSLSQGSVDEQFF
TGTGCCAGCTCACTGTCACAGGGATCGGTCGATGAGCAGTTCTTC
>TRBV12-5|TRBJ2-7|-|-
CASALRTVPTEQYF
TGTGCTAGTGCCTTACGGACAGTTCCTACCGAGCAGTACTTC
>TRBV5-8|TRBJ2-2|-|-
CASSLAMGRAGGELFF
TGTGCCAGCAGCTTGGCCATGGGCAGGGCAGGCGGGGAGCTGTTTTTT
>TRBV7-2|TRBJ1-4|TRBD1|-
CASRPQGAGEKLFF
TGTGCCAGCAGGCCACAGGGGGCAGGGGAAAAACTGTTTTTT
>TRBV28|TRBJ1-2|-|few
CASSFIGQSYGYTF
TGTGCCAGCAGTTTTATTGGGCAGAGCTATGGCTACACCTTC
>TRBV19|TRBJ2-7|TRBD2|-
CASSPSVTRGTYEQYF
TGTGCCAGTAGTCCCTCAGTTACGCGGGGGACCTACGAGCAGTACTTC
>TRBV24-1|TRBJ2-5|-|-
CATSDSKGGETQYF
TGTGCCACCAGTGATTCTAAGGGAGGAGAGACCCAGTACTTC
>TRBV30|TRBJ1-2|TRBD1|-
CAWSGGQGGGYTF
TGTGCCTGGAGTGGAGGACAGGGGGGTGGCTACACCTTC
>TRBV24-1|TRBJ2-3|TRBD1|-
CATSERGRTDTQYF
TGTGCCACCAGTGAGAGGGGGCGGACAGATACGCAGTATTTT
>TRBV9|TRBJ2-7|TRBD1|few
CASSVVGQASEQYF
TGTGCCAGCAGCGTAGTAGGACAGGCATCGGAGCAGTACTTC
>TRBV7-3|TRBJ1-2|TRBD1|-
CASSLDRESGYTF
TGTGCCAGCAGCCTCGACAGGGAGAGTGGCTACACCTTC
>TRBV7-2|TRBJ2-7|TRBD1|-
CASMGDRGAYEQYF
TGTGCCAGCATGGGGGACAGGGGAGCCTACGAGCAGTACTTC
>TRBV10-3|TRBJ1-4|-|-
CATTPGTTTNEKLFF
TGTGCCACCACCCCTGGTACAACAACTAATGAAAAACTGTTTTTT
>TRBV29-1|TRBJ1-5|-|-
CSVGMGRNQPQHF
TGCAGCGTTGGTATGGGGCGGAATCAGCCCCAGCATTTT
>TRBV5-1|TRBJ1-2|-|-
CASSLGYRDDYGYTF
TGCGCCAGCAGCTTGGGATACAGGGATGACTATGGCTACACCTTC
>TRBV5-1|TRBJ1-6|-|once
CASSLGQTYNSPLHF
TGCGCCAGCAGCTTGGGACAGACCTATAATTCACCCCTCCACTTT
>TRBV6-4|TRBJ2-3|-|-
CASSDRGASTDTQYF
TGTGCCAGCAGTGACCGGGGGGCCAGCACAGATACGCAGTATTTT
>TRBV2|TRBJ1-6|-|-
CASKGQGNSPLHF
TGTGCCAGCAAAGGGCAGGGGAATTCACCCCTCCACTTT
>TRBV7-3|TRBJ2-3|-|once
CASSFHPGADTQYF
TGTGCCAGCAGCTTCCATCCAGGGGCAGATACGCAGTATTTT
>TRBV4-1|TRBJ1-3|-|-
CASSQEAVTGNTIYF
TGCGCCAGCAGCCAAGAGGCGGTCACCGGAAACACCATATATTTT
>TRBV3-1/TRBV3-2|TRBJ2-1|TRBD1|-
CASSRRQGTYNEQFF
TGTGCCAGCAGCCGTAGACAGGGAACCTACAATGAGCAGTTCTTC
>TRBV4-2|TRBJ2-7|TRBD2|once
CASSRYGGGGEQYF
TGTGCCAGCAGCCGCTACGGGGGGGGAGGCGAGCAGTACTTC
>TRBV7-2|TRBJ2-7|TRBD2|-
CASSLEFSGVTYEQYF
TGTGCCAGCAGCTTAGAATTTAGCGGGGTAACCTACGAGCAGTACTTC
>TRBV18|TRBJ1-2|TRBD1|-
CASSNNRGDYGYTF
TGTGCCAGCTCAAACAACAGGGGCGATTATGGCTACACCTTC
>TRBV5-1|TRBJ2-5|TRBD2|-
CASSEFLLTSGGAAETQYF
TGCGCCAGCAGCGAATTTTTGTTGACTAGCGGGGGGGCCGCCGAGACCCAGTACTTC